The T cell receptor beta chain under discussion was sequenced for a study of blood T cell repertoires in COVID-19. Losses at the gene ends were 4 bases for V and 7 bases for J; bases not matched to a gene: 10. The CDR3 runs to 14 residues. Germline V gene sequence: CDR1 SGHRS, CDR2 YFSETQ. Produced via immunoSEQ multiplex PCR; TCRdb's table is partial and in-frame only. The table shows 200,000 to 250,000 clones, with around 84% occurring only once. The genes are TRBV5-1 and TRBJ1-2; 7 positions agree with TRBD1. This TCR was recovered from a woman between 50 and 59 years old who had recovered from COVID-19. The source material was PBMCs or T cells enriched from blood (not recorded which). Here the CDR3 reads CASSQQGEMGGYTF. CDR3 in DNA: TGCGCCAGCAGCCAGCAGGGGGAAATGGGTGGCTACACCTTC.